This passage covers 8 T cell receptor beta chains from one sample sequenced in a study of OX40 agonist ivuxolimab in advanced cancers. Clones were read by immunoSEQ multiplex PCR, and TCRdb kept only the in-frame ones, dropping some. The data hold roughly 32,000 clones, with 70% to 90% observed a single time. Sequencing was performed on CD4+ or CD8+ T cells sorted from blood, taken in a trial of the OX40 agonist ivuxolimab. Every receptor here comes from an adult with an advanced solid tumor such as melanoma, head and neck, liver or kidney cancer.

Written as DNA, the CDR3 is TGTGCCAGCAGGACAACGGTAATGAACACTGAAGCTTTCTTT. This encodes CASRTTVMNTEAFF. V and J are TRBV27 and TRBJ1-1; D remains unclear. Germline CDR1 and CDR2: MNHEY and SMNVEV (reference sequence). The CDR3 loop spans 14 amino acids. The V gene lost 6 bases and the J gene lost 0 bases, with 11 bases spanning the gap.

The chain uses TRBV30 and TRBJ2-7; D gene ambiguous. CDR1 GTSNPN and CDR2 SVGIG come from the germline V gene (reference sequence). CDR3 length equals 13 residues. The chain's CDR3 is CAFFRVPAYEQYF. In DNA form, the CDR3 reads TGTGCTTTCTTTCGGGTCCCGGCCTACGAGCAGTACTTC.

V is TRBV7-9 and J is TRBJ2-1; D remains ambiguous. CDR1 and CDR2 (germline): SEHNR, FQNEAQ (reference sequence). The CDR3 consists of 14 residues. With 3 bases removed from V and 8 bases from J, the gap between germline ends came to 14 bases. CDR3 in DNA: TGTGCCAGCAGCTTTCCGCTGGCTGATGATGAGCAGTTCTTC. Residues: CASSFPLADDEQFF.

V gene TRBV4-3 combines with J gene TRBJ2-1; D is perhaps TRBD2 (5 bases). Trimming cost V 2 bases and J 0 bases, with 11 bases left between them. The germline V gene encodes CDR1 LGHNA and CDR2 YSLEER. The CDR3 length is 16 residues. CDR3 residues: CASSQNTGSSYNEQFF. CDR3 bases: TGCGCCAGCAGCCAAAACACGGGGAGCTCCTACAATGAGCAGTTCTTC.

V and J are TRBV7-8 and TRBJ2-2; D not certain. Looked up from germline, CDR1 is SGHVS and CDR2 is FQNEAQ. Trimming took off 1 base at V and 5 bases at J, with 5 bases between the two ends. CDR3 length: 13 residues. In nucleotides, the CDR3 is TGTGCCAGCAGCTTAGGGCGGACCGGGGAGCTGTTTTTT. Encoded protein: CASSLGRTGELFF.

The rearrangement joins TRBV5-4 to TRBJ1-6, with D possibly matching TRBD1 (6 bases). CDR3 length equals 16 residues. Trimming cost V 0 bases and J 3 bases, with 10 bases left between them. Germline V gene data show CDR1 as SGHNT and CDR2 as YYREEE (reference sequence). The CDR3 region is CASSLAGDLYNSPLHF. CDR3 nucleotides: TGTGCCAGCAGCTTGGCAGGGGACCTCTATAATTCACCCCTCCACTTT.

The chain is built from TRBV6-6 and TRBJ2-1; 10 bases agree with TRBD1. Germline assignment: CDR1 MNHNY and CDR2 SVGAGI (reference sequence). The CDR3 consists of 15 residues. V lost 5 bases, J lost 4 bases, and 5 bases stayed unmatched. In DNA, the CDR3 is TGTGCCAGCAGTGCAGGGACAGGGGCTTACAATGAGCAGTTCTTC. Translated: CASSAGTGAYNEQFF.

This chain joins TRBV27 and TRBJ1-5, with D unclear. CDR3 length: 12 amino acids. Germline CDR1 reads MNHEY; CDR2 reads SMNVEV (reference sequence). V gave up 8 bases and J gave up 6 bases, with 11 bases separating them. CDR3 sequence (DNA): TGTGCCAGCGGATCGTTTAGTCAGCCCCAGCATTTT. This encodes CASGSFSQPQHF.